A selection of T cell receptor beta chains follows, all from one sample in a study of T-cell reconstitution after alpha-beta-depleted transplantation in children. TCRdb passed the PCR reads through MiXCR, listing each CDR3 protein once. The repertoire holds about 280,000 distinct CDR3 sequences, with approximately 10% as singletons. Sequenced material: peripheral blood, taken 180 days after TCRalphabeta/CD19-depleted stem cell transplant. The receptors derive from a male patient aged 2 to 10 who had a stem cell transplant for chronic granulomatous disease, so the T cells may come from the graft donor. Both conserved end residues are part of each CDR3. Each record gives: J gene, D gene, V gene, CDR3 length, clone size, CDR3 protein, CDR3 DNA. The D gene is left open where the match is weak. The size entry is marked missing in some rows and otherwise reads once, few, many or a size class.

J gene: TRBJ2-7
D gene: NA
V gene: TRBV20-1
CDR3 length: 17
clone size: many
CDR3 protein: CSARTFSWDIASYEQYF
CDR3 DNA: TGCAGTGCTAGAACTTTCTCCTGGGACATCGCCTCCTACGAGCAGTACTTC

J gene: TRBJ1-4
D gene: NA
V gene: TRBV4-1
CDR3 length: 15
clone size: NA
CDR3 protein: CASSPSPWTNEKLFF
CDR3 DNA: TGCGCCAGCAGCCCTTCTCCGTGGACTAATGAAAAACTGTTTTTT

J gene: TRBJ2-1
D gene: TRBD2
V gene: TRBV19
CDR3 length: 15
clone size: few
CDR3 protein: CASSVTAGLTWEQFF
CDR3 DNA: TGTGCCAGTAGTGTGACAGCGGGGCTAACTTGGGAGCAGTTCTTC

J gene: TRBJ1-4
D gene: NA
V gene: TRBV28
CDR3 length: 16
clone size: NA
CDR3 protein: CASSLLSVVREQKLFF
CDR3 DNA: TGTGCCAGCAGTTTATTATCCGTCGTCAGGGAACAAAAACTGTTTTTT

J gene: TRBJ2-2
D gene: NA
V gene: TRBV5-5
CDR3 length: 16
clone size: many
CDR3 protein: CASSLPGTANTGELFF
CDR3 DNA: TGTGCCAGCAGCCTACCCGGGACGGCCAACACCGGGGAGCTGTTTTTT

J gene: TRBJ2-6
D gene: NA
V gene: TRBV12-3/TRBV12-4
CDR3 length: 15
clone size: few
CDR3 protein: CASSLVVPGANVLTF
CDR3 DNA: TGTGCCAGCAGTTTAGTTGTTCCTGGGGCCAACGTCCTGACTTTC

J gene: TRBJ2-1
D gene: NA
V gene: TRBV7-6
CDR3 length: 15
clone size: many
CDR3 protein: CASSLAPDPYNEQFF
CDR3 DNA: TGTGCCAGCAGCTTAGCTCCGGATCCCTACAATGAGCAGTTCTTC

J gene: TRBJ1-5
D gene: NA
V gene: TRBV6-1
CDR3 length: 13
clone size: many
CDR3 protein: CASSQNRNQPQHF
CDR3 DNA: TGTGCCAGCAGCCAGAACCGCAATCAGCCCCAGCATTTT

J gene: TRBJ2-1
D gene: TRBD1
V gene: TRBV18
CDR3 length: 15
clone size: NA
CDR3 protein: CASSPKTGTGGEQFF
CDR3 DNA: TGTGCCAGCTCACCAAAAACCGGGACAGGGGGTGAGCAGTTCTTC

J gene: TRBJ2-7
D gene: NA
V gene: TRBV5-1
CDR3 length: 12
clone size: NA
CDR3 protein: CASSQDSYEQHF
CDR3 DNA: TGCGCCAGCAGCCAAGACTCCTACGAGCAGCACTTC

J gene: TRBJ2-1
D gene: TRBD2
V gene: TRBV20-1
CDR3 length: 17
clone size: many
CDR3 protein: CSAPGLAGSETHNEQFF
CDR3 DNA: TGCAGTGCACCGGGACTAGCGGGGAGTGAAACTCACAATGAGCAGTTCTTC

J gene: TRBJ1-1
D gene: TRBD1
V gene: TRBV30
CDR3 length: 12
clone size: NA
CDR3 protein: CACDRGNTEAFF
CDR3 DNA: TGTGCCTGCGACAGGGGGAACACTGAAGCTTTCTTT

J gene: TRBJ1-5
D gene: NA
V gene: TRBV12-3/TRBV12-4
CDR3 length: 19
clone size: many
CDR3 protein: CASSFATKGNFYSNQPQHF
CDR3 DNA: TGTGCCAGCAGTTTCGCCACGAAGGGAAATTTTTATAGCAATCAGCCCCAGCATTTT

J gene: TRBJ2-1
D gene: TRBD2
V gene: TRBV6-1
CDR3 length: 16
clone size: many
CDR3 protein: CASSVRRLAGGNEQFF
CDR3 DNA: TGTGCCAGCAGTGTAAGGAGACTAGCGGGAGGGAATGAGCAGTTCTTC

J gene: TRBJ2-5
D gene: TRBD2
V gene: TRBV12-3/TRBV12-4
CDR3 length: 16
clone size: few
CDR3 protein: CASSFLGGGDRGTQYF
CDR3 DNA: TGTGCCAGCAGTTTTCTGGGGGGGGGGGATCGTGGGACCCAGTACTTC

J gene: TRBJ2-2
D gene: NA
V gene: TRBV12-3/TRBV12-4
CDR3 length: 14
clone size: NA
CDR3 protein: CASSLTRKGGELFF
CDR3 DNA: TGTGCCAGCAGTTTGACTAGAAAGGGCGGGGAGCTGTTTTTT

J gene: TRBJ1-5
D gene: TRBD1
V gene: TRBV20-1
CDR3 length: 16
clone size: many
CDR3 protein: CSATVGTGDFNQPQHF
CDR3 DNA: TGCAGTGCAACCGTGGGGACAGGAGACTTCAATCAGCCCCAGCATTTT

J gene: TRBJ2-7
D gene: NA
V gene: TRBV6-2/TRBV6-3
CDR3 length: 11
clone size: many
CDR3 protein: CASSGRGEQYF
CDR3 DNA: TGTGCCAGCAGTGGTCGGGGCGAGCAGTACTTC

J gene: TRBJ2-7
D gene: NA
V gene: TRBV7-9
CDR3 length: 12
clone size: many
CDR3 protein: CASSLGDAEQYF
CDR3 DNA: TGTGCCAGCAGCTTAGGGGACGCCGAGCAGTACTTC

J gene: TRBJ1-5
D gene: NA
V gene: TRBV15
CDR3 length: 15
clone size: many
CDR3 protein: CATSRARGSNQPQHF
CDR3 DNA: TGTGCCACCAGCAGAGCCAGGGGTAGCAATCAGCCCCAGCATTTT

J gene: TRBJ2-7
D gene: TRBD2
V gene: TRBV5-6
CDR3 length: 15
clone size: many
CDR3 protein: CASSFSIAGGYEQYF
CDR3 DNA: TGTGCCAGCAGCTTTTCTATAGCGGGAGGCTACGAGCAGTACTTC

J gene: TRBJ1-2
D gene: NA
V gene: TRBV3-1
CDR3 length: 15
clone size: many
CDR3 protein: CASRGIGERRSGYTF
CDR3 DNA: TGTGCCAGCAGGGGAATAGGGGAGAGGAGGAGCGGCTACACCTTC

J gene: TRBJ2-3
D gene: TRBD1
V gene: TRBV7-9
CDR3 length: 17
clone size: many
CDR3 protein: CASSLSDRAGSTDTQYF
CDR3 DNA: TGTGCCAGCAGCTTATCCGACAGGGCAGGGTCCACAGATACGCAGTATTTT

J gene: TRBJ2-7
D gene: TRBD2
V gene: TRBV19
CDR3 length: 15
clone size: many
CDR3 protein: CASSIAGTSSYEQYF
CDR3 DNA: TGTGCCAGTAGTATAGCCGGGACTAGCTCCTACGAGCAGTACTTC

J gene: TRBJ2-6
D gene: NA
V gene: TRBV28
CDR3 length: 15
clone size: many
CDR3 protein: CASSGSSSGANVLTF
CDR3 DNA: TGTGCCAGCAGCGGAAGTAGCTCTGGGGCCAACGTCCTGACTTTC

J gene: TRBJ1-5
D gene: NA
V gene: TRBV2
CDR3 length: 14
clone size: few
CDR3 protein: CASSGTGLGQPQHF
CDR3 DNA: TGTGCCAGCAGCGGAACAGGGCTCGGGCAGCCCCAGCATTTT

J gene: TRBJ2-4
D gene: NA
V gene: TRBV21-1
CDR3 length: 16
clone size: many
CDR3 protein: CASSSRDKLAKNIQYF
CDR3 DNA: TGTGCCAGCAGCTCGCGGGACAAGCTAGCCAAAAACATTCAGTACTTC

J gene: TRBJ1-5
D gene: TRBD1
V gene: TRBV12-3/TRBV12-4
CDR3 length: 15
clone size: many
CDR3 protein: CASSLGNRGGQPQHF
CDR3 DNA: TGTGCCAGCAGTTTGGGAAACAGGGGTGGCCAGCCCCAGCATTTT

J gene: TRBJ2-5
D gene: TRBD1
V gene: TRBV28
CDR3 length: 15
clone size: few
CDR3 protein: CASRETGTAQETQYF
CDR3 DNA: TGTGCCAGCAGGGAAACCGGGACAGCACAAGAGACCCAGTACTTC

J gene: TRBJ2-1
D gene: TRBD2
V gene: TRBV19
CDR3 length: 16
clone size: many
CDR3 protein: CASSIRTSGRSNEQFF
CDR3 DNA: TGTGCCAGTAGTATCCGGACTAGCGGGAGATCCAATGAGCAGTTCTTC

J gene: TRBJ2-7
D gene: NA
V gene: TRBV28
CDR3 length: 12
clone size: many
CDR3 protein: CATAGGTREQYF
CDR3 DNA: TGTGCCACCGCTGGGGGGACTCGGGAGCAGTACTTC

J gene: TRBJ2-7
D gene: TRBD2
V gene: TRBV29-1
CDR3 length: 14
clone size: many
CDR3 protein: CSVGAGGNSYEQYF
CDR3 DNA: TGCAGCGTTGGGGCGGGAGGGAACTCCTACGAGCAGTACTTC

J gene: TRBJ2-5
D gene: TRBD2
V gene: TRBV18
CDR3 length: 16
clone size: many
CDR3 protein: CASSPLSGGPAETQYF
CDR3 DNA: TGTGCCAGCTCACCACTTAGCGGGGGCCCTGCGGAGACCCAGTACTTC

J gene: TRBJ2-7
D gene: NA
V gene: TRBV6-2/TRBV6-3
CDR3 length: 17
clone size: many
CDR3 protein: CASSYDWRGDSSYEQYF
CDR3 DNA: TGTGCCAGCAGTTACGATTGGAGGGGAGACAGCTCCTACGAGCAGTACTTC

J gene: TRBJ2-7
D gene: TRBD2
V gene: TRBV7-6
CDR3 length: 16
clone size: many
CDR3 protein: CASSPLTKREGLGQYF
CDR3 DNA: TGTGCCAGCAGCCCCTTGACGAAGCGGGAGGGCCTAGGGCAGTACTTC

J gene: TRBJ1-5
D gene: NA
V gene: TRBV28
CDR3 length: 12
clone size: many
CDR3 protein: CASSIINQPQHF
CDR3 DNA: TGTGCCAGCAGTATCATAAATCAGCCCCAGCATTTT

J gene: TRBJ2-1
D gene: NA
V gene: TRBV4-3
CDR3 length: 14
clone size: many
CDR3 protein: CASSQARTYNEQFF
CDR3 DNA: TGCGCCAGCAGCCAGGCTCGGACTTACAATGAGCAGTTCTTC

J gene: TRBJ2-2
D gene: NA
V gene: TRBV18
CDR3 length: 15
clone size: many
CDR3 protein: CASSPGRINTGELFF
CDR3 DNA: TGTGCCAGCTCACCTGGACGGATAAACACCGGGGAGCTGTTTTTT

J gene: TRBJ2-5
D gene: NA
V gene: TRBV14
CDR3 length: 13
clone size: many
CDR3 protein: CASSQLGGETQYF
CDR3 DNA: TGTGCCAGCAGCCAACTCGGCGGGGAGACCCAGTACTTC

J gene: TRBJ2-2
D gene: TRBD1
V gene: TRBV20-1
CDR3 length: 16
clone size: few
CDR3 protein: CSARDPTGWNTGELFF
CDR3 DNA: TGCAGTGCTAGAGATCCGACAGGGTGGAACACCGGGGAGCTGTTTTTT

J gene: TRBJ2-7
D gene: TRBD1
V gene: TRBV19
CDR3 length: 16
clone size: NA
CDR3 protein: CASSIPPGTGNNEQYF
CDR3 DNA: TGTGCCAGTAGTATCCCACCCGGGACAGGGAATAACGAGCAGTACTTC

J gene: TRBJ2-1
D gene: NA
V gene: TRBV19
CDR3 length: 13
clone size: NA
CDR3 protein: CASSLVWLNEQFF
CDR3 DNA: TGTGCCAGTAGTCTAGTTTGGCTGAATGAGCAGTTCTTC

J gene: TRBJ1-2
D gene: NA
V gene: TRBV15
CDR3 length: 12
clone size: many
CDR3 protein: CATSPMGYGYTF
CDR3 DNA: TGTGCCACCAGCCCCATGGGGTACGGCTACACCTTC

J gene: TRBJ1-1
D gene: NA
V gene: TRBV10-1
CDR3 length: 15
clone size: NA
CDR3 protein: CASSEAQGLWTEAFF
CDR3 DNA: TGCGCCAGCAGTGAGGCCCAGGGGCTCTGGACTGAAGCTTTCTTT

J gene: TRBJ1-1
D gene: TRBD1
V gene: TRBV7-8
CDR3 length: 14
clone size: many
CDR3 protein: CASSLTGQHTEAFF
CDR3 DNA: TGTGCCAGCAGCTTAACGGGACAGCACACTGAAGCTTTCTTT

J gene: TRBJ1-1
D gene: NA
V gene: TRBV11-2
CDR3 length: 13
clone size: many
CDR3 protein: CASSLLRGTEAFF
CDR3 DNA: TGTGCCAGCAGCTTACTTCGCGGCACTGAAGCTTTCTTT

J gene: TRBJ1-1
D gene: NA
V gene: TRBV7-2
CDR3 length: 14
clone size: many
CDR3 protein: CASSQPLGRTEAFF
CDR3 DNA: TGTGCCAGCAGCCAACCTTTGGGACGAACTGAAGCTTTCTTT

J gene: TRBJ2-1
D gene: NA
V gene: TRBV4-1
CDR3 length: 14
clone size: many
CDR3 protein: CASSQPPLGWGLFF
CDR3 DNA: TGCGCCAGCAGCCAACCCCCTTTGGGCTGGGGACTGTTCTTC

J gene: TRBJ1-6
D gene: NA
V gene: TRBV6-1
CDR3 length: 13
clone size: many
CDR3 protein: CASRDEGGSPLHF
CDR3 DNA: TGTGCCAGCAGGGACGAGGGGGGTTCACCCCTCCACTTT